The clone carrying this TCR beta chain was detected only once. The data stem from a study of technical replicates of blood from several donors. TCRdb keeps only in-frame clones here, not all; method: immunoSEQ multiplex PCR. The data hold approximately 77,000 clones, with around 94% observed a single time. V lost 5 bases and J lost 4, with 4 bases in between. The V gene's germline CDR1 is SGHTA and CDR2 FQGNSA. The CDR3 is 11 residues long. This TCR was recovered from a human donor in good health. The specimen sequenced was T cells isolated from PBMCs. The chain recombines TRBV7-2 with TRBJ2-3; no firm D call. CDR3 sequence: CASSPADTQYF. The CDR3 DNA follows: TGTGCCAGCAGCCCCGCAGATACGCAGTATTTT.